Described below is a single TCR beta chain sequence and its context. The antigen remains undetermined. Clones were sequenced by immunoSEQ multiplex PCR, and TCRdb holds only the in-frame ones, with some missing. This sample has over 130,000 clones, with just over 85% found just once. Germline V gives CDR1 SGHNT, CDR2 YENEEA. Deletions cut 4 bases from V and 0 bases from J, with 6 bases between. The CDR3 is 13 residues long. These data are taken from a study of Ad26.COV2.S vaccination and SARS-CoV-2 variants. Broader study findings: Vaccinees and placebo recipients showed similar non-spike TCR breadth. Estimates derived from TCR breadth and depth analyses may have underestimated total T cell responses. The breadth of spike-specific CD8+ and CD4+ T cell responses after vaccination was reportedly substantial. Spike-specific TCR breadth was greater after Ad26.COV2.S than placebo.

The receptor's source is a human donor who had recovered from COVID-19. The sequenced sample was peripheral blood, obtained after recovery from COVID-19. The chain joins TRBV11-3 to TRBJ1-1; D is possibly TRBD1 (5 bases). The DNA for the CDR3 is TGTGCCAGCAGCTCAGGGATGAACACTGAAGCTTTCTTT. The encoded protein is CASSSGMNTEAFF.